The 5 T cell receptor beta chains given below trace back to one sample, sequenced in a study of human T cells and chemical hapten exposure. Time point of the sample: patch test 3, about 24 weeks after DPC sensitization. Treatment given: therapeutic diphenylcyclopropenone sensitization with weekly scalp DPC. TCRdb reprocessed the RACE reads with MiXCR, giving one entry per CDR3 protein. The sample carries about 190,000 distinct CDR3 sequences, 24% recorded once. The sample consisted of whole blood, taken in connection with sensitization to the hapten diphenylcyclopropenone (DPC). These receptors originate from a woman in her thirties or forties with alopecia areata. Some clones in this sample may be carry-over from other donors' samples.

This clonotype was counted between two and nine times. The chain combines TRBV12-3 or TRBV12-4 with TRBJ1-6; D is undetermined. Trimming took off 5 bases at V and 4 bases at J, with 6 bases between the two ends. The CDR3 contains 13 residues. The CDR3 region is CASSGGYNSPLHF. DNA for the CDR3: TGTGCCAGCAGTGGCGGATATAATTCACCCCTCCACTTT.

The chain has TRBV28 and TRBJ2-1, with a tentative D call TRBD2 (6 bases). The CDR3 has 16 residues. The germline gives CDR1 MDHEN, CDR2 SYDVKM. The V and J ends lost 2 bases and 7 bases respectively, with 18 bases between them. The CDR3 loop is CASSLGRERLWNEQFF. The CDR3 nucleotides are TGTGCCAGCAGTTTAGGTCGGGAGAGACTGTGGAATGAGCAGTTCTTC.

This chain joins TRBV7-2 and TRBJ1-6; 7 positions match TRBD1. V shed 3 bases and J 13 bases; nucleotides not matched to a gene: 0. This CDR3 is built from 11 residues. Germline lookup yields CDR1 SGHTA and CDR2 FQGNSA. CDR3 nucleotide sequence: TGTGCCAGCAGCTTCAGGGGGCCCCTCCACTTT. Translating gives CASSFRGPLHF.

The chain couples TRBV6-2 or TRBV6-3 to TRBJ2-1; 8 bases are shared with TRBD1. The CDR3 is 16 residues long. V was clipped by 5 bases and J by 8 bases; unmatched bases: 14. Per germline, CDR1 MNHEY and CDR2 SVGEGT. The CDR3 is CASSPTPPDRVHEQFF. CDR3 in DNA: TGTGCCAGCAGTCCCACCCCCCCGGACAGGGTTCATGAGCAGTTCTTC.

The chain combines TRBV20-1 with TRBJ1-1; unclear D gene. CDR1 and CDR2 from the germline V gene are DFQATT and SNEGSKA (reference sequence). Between the trimmed V and J ends, which lost 1 base and 11 bases, there was a span of 11 bases. This CDR3 is 11 amino acids long. DNA for the CDR3: TGCAGTGCTAGAGGTCCCAACAACGCTTTCTTT. It is translated as CSARGPNNAFF.